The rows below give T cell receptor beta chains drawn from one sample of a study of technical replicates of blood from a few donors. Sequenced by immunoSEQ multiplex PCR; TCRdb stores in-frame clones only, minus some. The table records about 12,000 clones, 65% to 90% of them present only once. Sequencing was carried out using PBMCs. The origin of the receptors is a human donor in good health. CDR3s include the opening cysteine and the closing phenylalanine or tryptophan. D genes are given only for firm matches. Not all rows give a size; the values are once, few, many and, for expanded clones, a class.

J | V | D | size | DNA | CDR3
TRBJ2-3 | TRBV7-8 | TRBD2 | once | TGTGCCAGCAGCCCACCTAGCGGGAGTGCCACAGATACGCAGTATTTT | CASSPPSGSATDTQYF
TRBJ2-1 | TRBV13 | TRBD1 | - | TGTGCCAGCAGCCTCCCCCACAGGGGTAATTGGGATGAGCAGTTCTTC | CASSLPHRGNWDEQFF
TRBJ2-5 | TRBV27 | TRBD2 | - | TGTGCCAGCAGTTCCCCAGGGACTAGTGGGGAGACCCAGTACTTC | CASSSPGTSGETQYF
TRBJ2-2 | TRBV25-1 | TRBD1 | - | TGTGCCAGCGACGGGGGGACAGGGTCCGACACCGGGGAGCTGTTTTTT | CASDGGTGSDTGELFF
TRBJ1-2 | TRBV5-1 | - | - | TGCGCCAGCGCTTTGGGGCAGCCCGAGGGCTACACCTTC | CASALGQPEGYTF
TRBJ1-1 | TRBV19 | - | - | TGTGCCAGTAGGCCTCGGTGGGCCCTGAACACTGAAGCTTTCTTT | CASRPRWALNTEAFF
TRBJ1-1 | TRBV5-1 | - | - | TGCGCCAGCAGCCAGAATGAGGGGGGGAGCACTGAAGCTTTCTTT | CASSQNEGGSTEAFF
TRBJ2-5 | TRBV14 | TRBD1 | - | TGTGCCAGCAGCCCCGGGCCCAGGGGGAGAGCGGCCCAGTACTTC | CASSPGPRGRAAQYF
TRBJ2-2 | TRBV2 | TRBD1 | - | TGTGCCAGCACCGGACAGGGGTACACCGGGGAGCTGTTTTTT | CASTGQGYTGELFF
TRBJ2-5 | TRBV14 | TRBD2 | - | TGTGCCAGCAGCCAAATGGGACTAGCGGAAGAGACCCAGTACTTC | CASSQMGLAEETQYF
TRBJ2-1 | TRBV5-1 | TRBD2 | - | TGCGCCAGCGGGGAGGGCTCCTACAATGAGCAGTTCTTC | CASGEGSYNEQFF
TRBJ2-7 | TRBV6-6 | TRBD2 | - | TGTGCCAGCACCCTGGGAGGGAATAACGAGCAGTACTTC | CASTLGGNNEQYF
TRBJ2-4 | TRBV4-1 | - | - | TGCGCCAGCAGCCAAGAAAGTAGCGGCCCCCACATTCAGTACTTC | CASSQESSGPHIQYF
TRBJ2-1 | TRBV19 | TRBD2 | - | TGTGCCAGTAGTATGAGCGGGGAATCCTACAATGAGCAGTTCTTC | CASSMSGESYNEQFF
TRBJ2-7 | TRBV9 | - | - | TGTGCCAGCAGCCTAAGAGGAGGGTGGGGATCCTACGAGCAGTACTTC | CASSLRGGWGSYEQYF
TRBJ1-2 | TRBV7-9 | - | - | TGTGCCAGCAGCCGAAAATTGGGGGGGTATAACTATGGCTACACCTTC | CASSRKLGGYNYGYTF
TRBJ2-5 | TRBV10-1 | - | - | TGCGCCACCAGTCGGGGGGAGACCCAGTACTTC | CATSRGETQYF
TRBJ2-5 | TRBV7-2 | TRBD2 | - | TGTGCCAGCAGCCTCGCCGCTAGCGGCCAAGAGACCCAGTACTTC | CASSLAASGQETQYF
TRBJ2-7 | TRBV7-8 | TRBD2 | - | TGTGCCAGCAGCCCATGGACTAGCGGGAGGACTTCCTACGAGCAGTACTTC | CASSPWTSGRTSYEQYF
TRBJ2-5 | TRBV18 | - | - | TGTGCCAGCTCACCACCGAGTTTAGAGACCCAGTACTTC | CASSPPSLETQYF
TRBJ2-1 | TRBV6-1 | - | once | TGTGCCAGCAGTGGGAGGGTCAATGAGCAGTTCTTC | CASSGRVNEQFF
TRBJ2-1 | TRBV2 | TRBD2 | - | TGTGCCAGCAGTGGGAATAGCGGGAGAGGGTATGAGCAGTTCTTC | CASSGNSGRGYEQFF
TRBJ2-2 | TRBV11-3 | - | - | TGTGCCAGCAGCCCCAGCCGGGATTCCGGGGAGCTGTTTTTT | CASSPSRDSGELFF
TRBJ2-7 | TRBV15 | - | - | TGTGCCACCAGCCCAGGGGCGCCCCTATACGAGCAGTACTTC | CATSPGAPLYEQYF
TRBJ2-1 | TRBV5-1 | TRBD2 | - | TGCGCCAGCAGCCCAGGGACTAGCGGAGCAGGTGAGCAGTTCTTC | CASSPGTSGAGEQFF
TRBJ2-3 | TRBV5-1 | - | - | TGCGCCAGCAGCTCGGAGGGCCAAGGAGATACGCAGTATTTT | CASSSEGQGDTQYF
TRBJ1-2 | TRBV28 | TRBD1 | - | TGTGCCAGCAGATCGTCTTTACAGGGGAACTATGGCTACACCTTC | CASRSSLQGNYGYTF
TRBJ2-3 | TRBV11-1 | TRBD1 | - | TGTGCCAGCAGCTTAGCTGGGACAGGGAGCACAGATACGCAGTATTTT | CASSLAGTGSTDTQYF
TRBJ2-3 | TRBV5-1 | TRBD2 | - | TGCGCCAGCAGCCTGGAGGTGGGGCCGAGGGAGGGTACGCAGTATTTT | CASSLEVGPREGTQYF
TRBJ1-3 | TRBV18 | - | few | TGTGCCAGCTCCCCGACGGCACAGGAGGGAAACACCATATATTTT | CASSPTAQEGNTIYF
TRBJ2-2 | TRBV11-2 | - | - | TGTGCCAGCAGCTTATCCGTAGGGGGGGCGCGTGGAGCCGGGGAGCTGTTTTTT | CASSLSVGGARGAGELFF
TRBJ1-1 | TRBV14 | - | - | TGTGCCAGCAGCCAAGGGCTAAACAGGGACACTGAAGCTTTCTTT | CASSQGLNRDTEAFF
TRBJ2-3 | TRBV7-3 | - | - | TGTGCCAGCAGCCCGGGACTCGATTCTAGCACAGATACGCAGTATTTT | CASSPGLDSSTDTQYF
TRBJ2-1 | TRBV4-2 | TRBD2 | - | TGTGCCAGCAGCCAAGATCCTAGCGGGGCCTACAATGAGCAGTTCTTC | CASSQDPSGAYNEQFF
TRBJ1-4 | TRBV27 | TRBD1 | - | TGTGCCAGCACCGAAACAGGGGCGGCAACTAATGAAAAACTGTTTTTT | CASTETGAATNEKLFF
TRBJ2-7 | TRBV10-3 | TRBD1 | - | TGTGCCATCAGTGCGACAGGGGCCAACTACGAGCAGTACTTC | CAISATGANYEQYF
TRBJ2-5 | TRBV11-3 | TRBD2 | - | TGTGCCAGCAGTCCAGGGGGTGGACTAGCGGGAGCTGAGACCCAGTACTTC | CASSPGGGLAGAETQYF
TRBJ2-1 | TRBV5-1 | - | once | TGCGCCAGCAGCCCCGGGACTTCCTACAATGAGCAGTTCTTC | CASSPGTSYNEQFF
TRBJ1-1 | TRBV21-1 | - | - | TGTGCCAGCAGCAAAGTAGAGGCAATGAACACTGAAGCTTTCTTT | CASSKVEAMNTEAFF
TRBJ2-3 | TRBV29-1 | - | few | TGCAGCGCAGAAATACGGGGACAACTAACCACAGATACGCAGTATTTT | CSAEIRGQLTTDTQYF
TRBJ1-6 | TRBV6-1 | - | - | TGTGCCAGCAGTGAAGCCCCAGGCGCCCGAACTTCACCCCTCCACTTT | CASSEAPGARTSPLHF
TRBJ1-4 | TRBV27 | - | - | TGTGCCAGCAGTTTGAATACACGTAGCGAAAAACTGTTTTTT | CASSLNTRSEKLFF
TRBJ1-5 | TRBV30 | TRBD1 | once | TGTGCCTGGTCTACAGGGGACATGGGGCCCCAGCATTTT | CAWSTGDMGPQHF
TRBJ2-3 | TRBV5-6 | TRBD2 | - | TGTGCCAGCAGCTGGAGGGCTAGCGGGGCTAGAAGCACAGATACGCAGTATTTT | CASSWRASGARSTDTQYF